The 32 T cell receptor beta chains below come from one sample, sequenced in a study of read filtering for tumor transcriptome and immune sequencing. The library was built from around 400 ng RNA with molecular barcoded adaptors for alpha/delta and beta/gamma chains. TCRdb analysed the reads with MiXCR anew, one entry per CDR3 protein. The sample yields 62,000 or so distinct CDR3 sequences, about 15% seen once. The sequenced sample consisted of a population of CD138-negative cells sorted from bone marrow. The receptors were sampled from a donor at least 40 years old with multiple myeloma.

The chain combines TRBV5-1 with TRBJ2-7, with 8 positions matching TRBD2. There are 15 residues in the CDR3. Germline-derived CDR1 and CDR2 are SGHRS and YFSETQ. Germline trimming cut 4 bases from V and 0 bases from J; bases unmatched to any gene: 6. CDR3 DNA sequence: TGCGCCAGCAGCGGATTAGCGGGAACCTCCTACGAGCAGTACTTC. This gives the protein CASSGLAGTSYEQYF.

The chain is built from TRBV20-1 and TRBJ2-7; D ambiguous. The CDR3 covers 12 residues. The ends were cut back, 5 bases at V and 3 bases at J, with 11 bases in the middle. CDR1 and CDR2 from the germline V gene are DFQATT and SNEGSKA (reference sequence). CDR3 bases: TGCAGTGCTCAGCAGACAAACTACGAGCAGTACTTC. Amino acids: CSAQQTNYEQYF.

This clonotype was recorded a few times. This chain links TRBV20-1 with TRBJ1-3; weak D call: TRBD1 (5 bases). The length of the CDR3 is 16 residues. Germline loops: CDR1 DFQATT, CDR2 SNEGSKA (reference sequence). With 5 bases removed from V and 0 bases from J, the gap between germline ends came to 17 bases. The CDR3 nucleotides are TGCAGTGCTGGGCCGCCGGGACCCAGCTCTGGAAACACCATATATTTT. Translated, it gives CSAGPPGPSSGNTIYF.

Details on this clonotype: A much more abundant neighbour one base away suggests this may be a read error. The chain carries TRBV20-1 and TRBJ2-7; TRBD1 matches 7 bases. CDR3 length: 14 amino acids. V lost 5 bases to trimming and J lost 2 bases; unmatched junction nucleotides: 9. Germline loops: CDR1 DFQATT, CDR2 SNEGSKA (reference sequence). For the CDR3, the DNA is TGCAGTGCTTGGGCCGACAGGGCAACCTACGAGCAGTACTTC. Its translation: CSAWADRATYEQYF.

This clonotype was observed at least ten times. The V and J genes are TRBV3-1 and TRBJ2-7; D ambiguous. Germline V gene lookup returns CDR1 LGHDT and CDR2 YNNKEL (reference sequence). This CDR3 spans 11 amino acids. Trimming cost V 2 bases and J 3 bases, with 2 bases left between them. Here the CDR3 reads CASSQLYEQYF. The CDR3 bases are TGTGCCAGCAGCCAACTCTACGAGCAGTACTTC.

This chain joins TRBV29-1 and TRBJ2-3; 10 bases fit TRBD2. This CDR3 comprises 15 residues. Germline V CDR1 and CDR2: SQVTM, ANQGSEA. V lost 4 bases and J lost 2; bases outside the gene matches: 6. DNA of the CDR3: TGCAGCGTTGCGAGCGGGAGGGGCGACACAGATACGCAGTATTTT. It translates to CSVASGRGDTDTQYF.

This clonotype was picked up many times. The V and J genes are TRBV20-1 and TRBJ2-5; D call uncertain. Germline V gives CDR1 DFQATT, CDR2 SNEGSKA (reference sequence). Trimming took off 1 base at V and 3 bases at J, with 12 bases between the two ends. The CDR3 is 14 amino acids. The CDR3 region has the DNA TGCAGTGCTAGAGCTCGGTTAACAGAAGAGACCCAGTACTTC. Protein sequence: CSARARLTEETQYF.

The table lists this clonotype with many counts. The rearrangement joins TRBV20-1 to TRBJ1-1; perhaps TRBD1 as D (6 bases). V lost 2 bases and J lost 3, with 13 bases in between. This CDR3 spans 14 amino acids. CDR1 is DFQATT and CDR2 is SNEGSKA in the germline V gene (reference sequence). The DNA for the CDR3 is TGCAGTGCTAGAACCCAGGGGCCAGACACTGAAGCTTTCTTT. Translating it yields CSARTQGPDTEAFF.

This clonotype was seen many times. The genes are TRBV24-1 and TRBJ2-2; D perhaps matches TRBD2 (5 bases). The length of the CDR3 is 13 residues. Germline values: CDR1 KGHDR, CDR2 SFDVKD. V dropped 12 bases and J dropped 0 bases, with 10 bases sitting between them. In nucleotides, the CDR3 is TGTGCCTCCGCTAGCCCGAACACCGGGGAGCTGTTTTTT. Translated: CASASPNTGELFF.

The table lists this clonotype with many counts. The CDR3 region has the DNA TGTGCCAGCAGTTTTCGGACAGGGAACCGCTTCTATGGCTACACCTTC. Amino acid sequence: CASSFRTGNRFYGYTF. The chain is built from TRBV6-2 or TRBV6-3 and TRBJ1-2, with TRBD1 matching over 8 bases. In germline, CDR1 is MNHEY, CDR2 SVGEGT. The CDR3 is 16 residues long. J lost 4 bases, V lost 4 bases, and 11 bases had no gene match.

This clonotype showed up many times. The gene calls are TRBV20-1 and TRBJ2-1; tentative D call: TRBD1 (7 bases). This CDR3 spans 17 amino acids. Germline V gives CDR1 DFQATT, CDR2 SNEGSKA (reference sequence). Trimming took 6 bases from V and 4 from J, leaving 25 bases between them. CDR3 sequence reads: CSADPGGQRGRYNEQFF. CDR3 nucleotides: TGCAGTGCCGACCCCGGGGGACAGCGAGGACGTTACAATGAGCAGTTCTTC.

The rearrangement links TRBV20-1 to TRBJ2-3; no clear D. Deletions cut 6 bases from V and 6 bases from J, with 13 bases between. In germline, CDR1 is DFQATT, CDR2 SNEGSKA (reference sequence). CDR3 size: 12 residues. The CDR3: CSAPVNSDTQYF. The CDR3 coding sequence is TGCAGTGCCCCGGTGAATTCGGATACGCAGTATTTT.

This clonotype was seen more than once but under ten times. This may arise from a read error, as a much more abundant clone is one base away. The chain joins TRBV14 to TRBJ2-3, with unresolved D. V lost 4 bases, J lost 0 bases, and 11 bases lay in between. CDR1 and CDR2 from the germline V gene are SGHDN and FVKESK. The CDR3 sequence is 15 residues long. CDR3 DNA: TGTGCCAGCAGCCTCACCGGAGCCAGCACAGATACGCAGTATTTT. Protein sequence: CASSLTGASTDTQYF.

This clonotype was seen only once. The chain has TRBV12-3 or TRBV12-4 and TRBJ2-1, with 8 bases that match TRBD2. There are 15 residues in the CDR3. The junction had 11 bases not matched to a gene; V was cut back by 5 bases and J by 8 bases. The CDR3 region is CASSRTSGSLYEQFF. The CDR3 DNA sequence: TGTGCCAGCAGTCGGACCAGCGGGAGTTTATATGAGCAGTTCTTC.

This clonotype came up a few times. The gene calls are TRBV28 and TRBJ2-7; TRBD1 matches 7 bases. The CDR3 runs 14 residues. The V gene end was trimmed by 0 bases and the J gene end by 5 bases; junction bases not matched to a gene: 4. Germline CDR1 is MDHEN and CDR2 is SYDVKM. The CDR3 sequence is CASSLWGTVDEQYF. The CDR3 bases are TGTGCCAGCAGTTTATGGGGGACAGTCGACGAGCAGTACTTC.

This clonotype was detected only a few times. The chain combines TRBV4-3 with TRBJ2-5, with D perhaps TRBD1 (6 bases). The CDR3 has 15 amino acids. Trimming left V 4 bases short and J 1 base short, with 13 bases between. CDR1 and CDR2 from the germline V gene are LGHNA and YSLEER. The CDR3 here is CASSLAGAAQETQYF. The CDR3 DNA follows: TGCGCCAGCAGCCTAGCAGGGGCGGCCCAAGAGACCCAGTACTTC.

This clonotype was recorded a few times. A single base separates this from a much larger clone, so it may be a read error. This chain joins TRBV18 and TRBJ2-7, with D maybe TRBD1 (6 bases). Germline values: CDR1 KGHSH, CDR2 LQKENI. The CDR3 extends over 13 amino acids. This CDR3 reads CASLPPDRYEQYF. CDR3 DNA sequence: TGTGCCAGCTTACCACCCGACAGGTACGAGCAGTACTTC. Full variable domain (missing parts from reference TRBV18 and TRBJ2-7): NAGVMQNPRHLVRRRGQEARLRCSPMKGHSHVYWYRQLPEEGLKFMVYLQKENIIDESGMPKERFSAEFPKEGPSILRIQQVVRGDSAAYFCASLPPDRYEQYFGPGTRLTVT.

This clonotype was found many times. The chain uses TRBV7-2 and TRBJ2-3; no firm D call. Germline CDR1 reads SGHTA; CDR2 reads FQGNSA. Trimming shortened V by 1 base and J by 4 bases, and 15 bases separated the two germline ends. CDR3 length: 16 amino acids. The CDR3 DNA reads TGTGCCAGCAGCTTAGTTGTTCGCGTAACCGCAGATACGCAGTATTTT. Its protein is CASSLVVRVTADTQYF. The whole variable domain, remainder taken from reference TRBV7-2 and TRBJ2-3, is GAGVSQSPSNKVTEKGKDVELRCDPISGHTALYWYRQSLGQGLEFLIYFQGNSAPDKSGLPSDRFSAERTGGSVSTLTIQRTQQEDSAVYLCASSLVVRVTADTQYFGPGTRLTVL.

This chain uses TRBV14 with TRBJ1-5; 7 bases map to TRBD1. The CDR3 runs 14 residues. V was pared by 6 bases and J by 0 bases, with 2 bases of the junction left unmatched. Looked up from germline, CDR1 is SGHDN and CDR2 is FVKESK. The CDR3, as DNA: TGTGCCAGCAGGGGACAGTATAGCAATCAGCCCCAGCATTTT. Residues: CASRGQYSNQPQHF.

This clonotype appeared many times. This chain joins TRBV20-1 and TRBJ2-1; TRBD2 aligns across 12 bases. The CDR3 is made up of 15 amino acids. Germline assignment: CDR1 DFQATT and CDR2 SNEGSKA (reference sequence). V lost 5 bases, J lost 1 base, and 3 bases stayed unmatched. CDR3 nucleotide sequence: TGCAGTGCTGCCGGACTAGCGGGGTCCTACAATGAGCAGTTCTTC. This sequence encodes CSAAGLAGSYNEQFF.

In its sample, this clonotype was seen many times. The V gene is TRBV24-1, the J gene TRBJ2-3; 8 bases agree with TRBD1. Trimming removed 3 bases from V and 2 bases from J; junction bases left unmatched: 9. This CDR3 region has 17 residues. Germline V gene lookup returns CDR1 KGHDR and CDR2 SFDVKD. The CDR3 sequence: CATSDLRTGTITDTQYF. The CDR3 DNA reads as TGTGCCACCAGTGATCTACGGACAGGGACAATCACAGATACGCAGTATTTT.

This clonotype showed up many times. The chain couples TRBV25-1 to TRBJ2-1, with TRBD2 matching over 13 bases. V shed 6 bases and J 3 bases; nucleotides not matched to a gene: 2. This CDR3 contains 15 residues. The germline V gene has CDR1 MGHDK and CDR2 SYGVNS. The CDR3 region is CASRRTSGSYNEQFF. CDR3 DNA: TGTGCCAGCAGAAGGACTAGCGGGAGCTACAATGAGCAGTTCTTC.

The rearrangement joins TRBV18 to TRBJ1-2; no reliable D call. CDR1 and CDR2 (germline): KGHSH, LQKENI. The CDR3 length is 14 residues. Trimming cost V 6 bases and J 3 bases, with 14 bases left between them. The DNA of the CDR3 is TGTGCCAGCTCCCAGGACTGGTCCGACTATGGCTACACCTTC. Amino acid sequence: CASSQDWSDYGYTF. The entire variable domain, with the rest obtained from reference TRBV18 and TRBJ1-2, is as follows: NAGVMQNPRHLVRRRGQEARLRCSPMKGHSHVYWYRQLPEEGLKFMVYLQKENIIDESGMPKERFSAEFPKEGPSILRIQQVVRGDSAAYFCASSQDWSDYGYTFGSGTRLTVV.

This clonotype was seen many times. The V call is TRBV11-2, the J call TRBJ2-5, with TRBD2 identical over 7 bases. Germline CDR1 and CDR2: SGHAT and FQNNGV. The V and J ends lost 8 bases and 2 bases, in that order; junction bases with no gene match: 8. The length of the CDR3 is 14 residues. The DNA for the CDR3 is TGTGCCAGCGGGAGGGGCGGAAAACAAGAGACCCAGTACTTC. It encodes CASGRGGKQETQYF.

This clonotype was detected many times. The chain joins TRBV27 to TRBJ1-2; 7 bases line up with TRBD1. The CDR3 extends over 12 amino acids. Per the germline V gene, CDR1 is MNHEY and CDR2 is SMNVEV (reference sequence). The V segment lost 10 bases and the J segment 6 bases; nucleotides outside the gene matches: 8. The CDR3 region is CATSTGRNGYTF. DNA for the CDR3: TGTGCCACCTCGACAGGGCGGAATGGCTACACCTTC.

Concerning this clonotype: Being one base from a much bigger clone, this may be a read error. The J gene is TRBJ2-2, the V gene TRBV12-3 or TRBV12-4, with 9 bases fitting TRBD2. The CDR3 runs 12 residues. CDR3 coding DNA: TGTGCCAGCAGCAGTTCTAGCGGGGAGCTGGTTTTT. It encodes CASSSSSGELVF.

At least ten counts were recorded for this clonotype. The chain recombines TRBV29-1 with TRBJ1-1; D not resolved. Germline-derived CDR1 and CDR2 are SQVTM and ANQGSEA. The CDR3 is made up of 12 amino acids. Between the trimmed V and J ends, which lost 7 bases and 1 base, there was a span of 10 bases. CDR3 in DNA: TGCAGCGGGCGCTCAGGGAACACTGAAGCTTTCTTT. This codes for CSGRSGNTEAFF. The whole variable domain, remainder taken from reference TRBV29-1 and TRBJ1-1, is SAVISQKPSRDICQRGTSLTIQCQVDSQVTMMFWYRQQPGQSLTLIATANQGSEATYESGFVIDKFPISRPNLTFSTLTVSNMSPEDSSIYLCSGRSGNTEAFFGQGTRLTVV.

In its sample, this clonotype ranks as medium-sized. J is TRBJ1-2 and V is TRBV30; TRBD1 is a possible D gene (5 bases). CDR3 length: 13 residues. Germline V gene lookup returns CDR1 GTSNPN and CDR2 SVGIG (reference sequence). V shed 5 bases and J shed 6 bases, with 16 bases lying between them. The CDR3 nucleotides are TGTGCCTGGGGCCTCGGCGGGGGAGATGGCTACACCTTC. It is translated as CAWGLGGGDGYTF.

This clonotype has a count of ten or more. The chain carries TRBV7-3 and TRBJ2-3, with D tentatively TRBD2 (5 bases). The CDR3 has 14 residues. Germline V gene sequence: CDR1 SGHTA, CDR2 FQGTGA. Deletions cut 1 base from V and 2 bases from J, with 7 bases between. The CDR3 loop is CASSLIRDTDTQYF. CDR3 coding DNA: TGTGCCAGCAGCTTAATTCGGGACACAGATACGCAGTATTTT. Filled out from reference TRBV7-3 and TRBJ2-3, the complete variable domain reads GAGVSQTPSNKVTEKGKYVELRCDPISGHTALYWYRQSLGQGPEFLIYFQGTGAADDSGLPNDRFFAVRPEGSVSTLKIQRTERGDSAVYLCASSLIRDTDTQYFGPGTRLTVL.

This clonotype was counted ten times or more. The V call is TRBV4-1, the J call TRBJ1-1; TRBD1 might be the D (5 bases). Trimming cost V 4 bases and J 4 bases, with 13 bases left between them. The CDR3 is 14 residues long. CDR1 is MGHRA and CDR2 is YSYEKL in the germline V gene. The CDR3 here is CASSRGEGGTEAFF. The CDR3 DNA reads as TGCGCCAGCAGCCGGGGGGAGGGAGGCACTGAAGCTTTCTTT.

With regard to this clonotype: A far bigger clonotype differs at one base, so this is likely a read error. For the CDR3, the DNA is TGTGCCAGCAGCCCCTGCGCGAGCTCCTACGAGCAGTACTTC. Its translation: CASSPCASSYEQYF. This chain links TRBV11-3 with TRBJ2-7; no clear D gene. The germline gives CDR1 SGHNT, CDR2 YENEEA. CDR3 length: 14 amino acids. With 5 bases removed from V and 0 bases from J, the gap between germline ends came to 11 bases.

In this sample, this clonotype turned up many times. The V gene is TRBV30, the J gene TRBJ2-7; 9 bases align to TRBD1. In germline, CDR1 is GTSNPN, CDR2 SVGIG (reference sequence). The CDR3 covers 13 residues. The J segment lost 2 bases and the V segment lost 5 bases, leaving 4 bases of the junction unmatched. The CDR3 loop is CAWGTGTTYEQYF. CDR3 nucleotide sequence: TGTGCCTGGGGGACAGGGACCACCTACGAGCAGTACTTC.